These 3 T cell receptor beta chains came from one sample sequenced in a study of blood T cell repertoires in COVID-19. This table comes from immunoSEQ multiplex PCR, and its TCRdb copy is limited to in-frame clones, with some not included. The sample consists of approximately 160,000 clones, approximately 85% of them appearing once. The specimen sequenced was peripheral blood. The source is a man aged 35 to 55 who had recovered from COVID-19.

The chain has TRBV6-5 and TRBJ2-3; TRBD1 matches at 9 bases. The CDR3 has 15 residues. Per the germline V gene, CDR1 is MNHEY and CDR2 is SVGAGI. V was pared by 7 bases and J by 5 bases, with 10 bases of the junction left unmatched. The CDR3 DNA follows: TGTGCCAGCAAAGACAGGGGGGCCGTCGTAGATACGCAGTATTTT. This sequence encodes CASKDRGAVVDTQYF.

The V call is TRBV3-1 (or the pseudogene TRBV3-2), the J call TRBJ2-7; a possible D gene is TRBD2 (5 bases). This CDR3 spans 14 amino acids. Trimming cost V 4 bases and J 2 bases, with 12 bases left between them. Germline lookup yields CDR1 LGHDT and CDR2 YNNKEL (reference sequence). The CDR3 here is CASSRTRLTYEQYF. CDR3 DNA sequence: TGTGCCAGCAGCCGGACTCGCCTCACCTACGAGCAGTACTTC.

The chain combines TRBV9 with TRBJ1-1, with TRBD1 identical over 8 bases. This CDR3 contains 13 residues. Per germline, CDR1 SGDLS and CDR2 YYNGEE. The J segment lost 10 bases and the V segment lost 4 bases, leaving 9 bases of the junction unmatched. CDR3 coding DNA: TGTGCCAGCAGCTCCCAGGGGGCCCCTGGAGCTTTCTTT. Encoded protein: CASSSQGAPGAFF. Full variable domain (outside the CDR3, taken from reference TRBV9 and TRBJ1-1): DSGVTQTPKHLITATGQRVTLRCSPRSGDLSVYWYQQSLDQGLQFLIQYYNGEERAKGNILERFSAQQFPDLHSELNLSSLELGDSALYFCASSSQGAPGAFFGQGTRLTVV.